This T cell receptor beta chain was sequenced in a study of CD8+ T cells in alopecia areata. On the study more broadly: Each of the treated patients was given oral tofacitinib, 5 to 10 mg twice daily, for moderate-to-severe alopecia areata.

Notes on the study in general: Clonality in lesional scalp, especially alopecia totalis/universalis, exceeded that of normal scalp. Scalp samples also contribute reads from the resident alphabeta T cells found in normal skin.

Sorting of CD4+ and CD8+ T cells was performed on PBMCs. This clone was found many times. Its antigen is unidentified. The CDR3 totals 14 residues. Trimming left V 4 bases short and J 4 bases short, with 14 bases between. Looked up from germline, CDR1 is MNHEY and CDR2 is SVGAGI. RNA was extracted and reverse transcribed into cDNA as the sequencing template. Data came from immunoSEQ multiplex PCR; TCRdb stores just in-frame clones and leaves some out. The sample includes approximately 65,000 clones, about 45% of them seen just once. This sample comprised CD8+ T cells sorted from blood, obtained at week 0. The chain couples TRBV6-5 to TRBJ2-7, with D maybe TRBD2 (6 bases). The receptor was derived from a human donor with alopecia areata. The chain's CDR3 is CASSFGTGLYEQYF. The CDR3 nucleotides are TGTGCCAGCAGTTTCGGGACGGGACTTTACGAGCAGTACTTC.